A single sample is the source of the 18 T cell receptor beta chains below, sequenced in a study of vaccination and CD4 T cells after COVID-19. These receptors' antigens are unknown. Cultured CD4+ T-cell DNA underwent Oncomine TCR Beta short-read sequencing. TCRdb used MiXCR to reprocess the PCR reads, holding one entry per CDR3 protein. The sample holds 16,000 or so distinct CDR3 sequences, roughly 45% seen once. The sample's treatment: roughly 11-day PBMC culture with coronavirus spike peptide pools or control peptides (ViraFEST assay). The specimen comprised CD4+ T cells from blood, cultured in vitro, sampled after SARS-CoV-2 vaccination. The receptors shown here come from a human donor who had recovered from COVID-19.

This rearrangement joins TRBV27 to TRBJ1-4, with 7 bases that match TRBD1. The CDR3 is made up of 15 amino acids. Germline loops: CDR1 MNHEY, CDR2 SMNVEV (reference sequence). V trimming: 2 bases; J trimming: 3 bases; junction bases outside the gene matches: 3. CDR3 DNA: TGTGCCAGCAGTTTAGGGGGACAGCCTAATGAAAAACTGTTTTTT. Translation gives CASSLGGQPNEKLFF.

Comment on this clonotype: With a much larger clone just one base away, this may be a read error. The chain carries TRBV7-9 and TRBJ2-3, with D hard to call. V shed 0 bases and J shed 5 bases, with 0 bases lying between them. CDR1 is SEHNR and CDR2 is FQNEAQ in the germline V gene (reference sequence). The CDR3 totals 11 residues. The CDR3 DNA reads TGTGCCAGCAGCTTAGCAGATACGCAGTATTTT. It translates to CASSLADTQYF.

This chain connects TRBV20-1 to TRBJ2-1; 15 bases are a match to TRBD2. This CDR3 has 16 amino acids. Germline V gene sequence: CDR1 DFQATT, CDR2 SNEGSKA (reference sequence). V lost 0 bases to trimming and J lost 7 bases; unmatched junction nucleotides: 4. This CDR3 reads CSARDGGTSGRNEQFF. The CDR3, as DNA: TGCAGTGCTAGAGATGGAGGGACTAGCGGGAGGAATGAGCAGTTCTTC.

For this clonotype: At one end, the junction sequence differs from germline, possibly due to a read error. Written as DNA, the CDR3 is TGCAGTGTCCAGGACAGATCGGACACCGAGGAGCTGTTTTTT. This gives the protein CSVQDRSDTEELFF. The J gene is TRBJ2-2, the V gene TRBV20-1; D is possibly TRBD1 (6 bases). Germline V CDR1 and CDR2: DFQATT, SNEGSKA (reference sequence). This CDR3 spans 14 amino acids.

This clonotype has just a few counts. The germline gene is not matched at one end of the junction; a read error may be the cause. The rearrangement joins TRBV15 to TRBJ1-6; possibly TRBD1 for D (6 bases). CDR1 is LNHNV and CDR2 is YYDKDF in the germline V gene (reference sequence). The CDR3 loop spans 15 amino acids. The CDR3 protein is CATSRDGTYKSPLHF. CDR3 DNA sequence: TGTGCCACCAGCAGAGATGGGACATATAAGTCACCCCTCCACTTT.

The rearrangement uses TRBV29-1 and TRBJ2-1; D might be TRBD1 (5 bases). The CDR3 consists of 11 residues. The germline V gene encodes CDR1 SQVTM and CDR2 ANQGSEA. CDR3 coding DNA: TGCGTGGCTAGGGGTAACAATGAGCAGTTCTTC. Encoded protein: CVARGNNEQFF.

This clonotype showed up just once. V usage is TRBV7-9 and J usage is TRBJ1-5, with no clear D. The CDR3 runs 18 residues. The germline V gene encodes CDR1 SEHNR and CDR2 FQNEAQ (reference sequence). V lost 1 base and J lost 4, with 20 bases in between. Written as DNA, the CDR3 is TGTGCCAGCAGCTTAGACCTCGTTCCCGGGGTGCGAAATCAGCCCCAGCATTTT. This gives the protein CASSLDLVPGVRNQPQHF.

In this sample, this clonotype turned up a few times. This chain connects TRBV6-1 to TRBJ2-7; tentatively, D is TRBD1 (5 bases). Trimming stripped 3 bases from V and 5 bases from J, with 14 bases between. The germline gives CDR1 MNHNS, CDR2 SASEGT. The CDR3 extends over 14 amino acids. CDR3 protein: CASSDGDSQDEQYF. In nucleotides, the CDR3 is TGTGCCAGCAGTGACGGTGACAGCCAGGACGAGCAGTACTTC.

This clonotype was counted between two and nine times. The CDR3 bases are TGCAGTGGGGGCAGGGGGCATGACTACAATGAGCAGTTCTTC. It yields the protein CSGGRGHDYNEQFF. V is TRBV20-1 and J is TRBJ2-1; 8 bases are shared with TRBD1. Germline lookup yields CDR1 DFQATT and CDR2 SNEGSKA (reference sequence). The CDR3 spans 14 residues. Losses at the gene ends were 7 bases for V and 3 bases for J; bases not matched to a gene: 8.

By sample share, this clonotype is medium-sized (0.01 to 0.1%). The chain employs TRBV27 and TRBJ1-2, with unresolved D. CDR1 MNHEY and CDR2 SMNVEV come from the germline V gene (reference sequence). The CDR3 sequence is 13 residues long. V gave up 2 bases and J gave up 4 bases, with 8 bases separating them. The CDR3 bases are TGTGCCAGCAGTTTAGTAAGAGGCTATGGCTACACCTTC. Translation: CASSLVRGYGYTF.

By frequency in the sample, this clonotype is medium-sized. This chain joins TRBV6-1 and TRBJ2-7, with TRBD1 matching 11 bases. Germline V lookup: CDR1 MNHNS, CDR2 SASEGT. The V gene end was trimmed by 6 bases and the J gene end by 6 bases; junction bases not matched to a gene: 7. The CDR3 is made up of 14 amino acids. In DNA, the CDR3 is TGTGCCAGCAGAAGGGACAGGGGGTCCGGCGAGCAGTACTTC. It yields the protein CASRRDRGSGEQYF.

The rearrangement links TRBV18 to TRBJ2-1; D is tentatively TRBD1 or TRBD2 (5 bases each). The germline V gene has CDR1 KGHSH and CDR2 LQKENI. The CDR3 runs 15 residues. Trimming cost V 9 bases and J 6 bases, with 21 bases left between them. The CDR3 sequence: CASQLSGTAGNEQFF. The CDR3 DNA sequence: TGTGCCAGTCAACTCTCCGGGACGGCCGGCAATGAGCAGTTCTTC.

This rearrangement joins TRBV20-1 to TRBJ2-1, with a possible D match to TRBD2 (6 bases). CDR1 is DFQATT and CDR2 is SNEGSKA in the germline V gene (reference sequence). Trimming took off 1 base at V and 0 bases at J, with 13 bases between the two ends. The CDR3 extends over 16 amino acids. CDR3 sequence reads: CSARGADGGSYNEQFF. Here the CDR3 DNA reads TGCAGTGCTAGAGGCGCAGACGGGGGCTCCTACAATGAGCAGTTCTTC.

This clonotype has only a few counts. The chain uses TRBV15 and TRBJ2-1; the match to TRBD2 covers 10 bases. This CDR3 is 12 amino acids long. J gave up 12 bases and V 5 bases, and 4 bases lay outside the gene matches. Germline V CDR1 and CDR2: LNHNV, YYDKDF (reference sequence). The CDR3 DNA sequence: TGTGCCACCAGCGGGAGACTAGCGGGGCAGTTCTTC. This translates into CATSGRLAGQFF.

As to this clonotype: A junction boundary mismatches the germline segment, possibly from a read error. V is TRBV5-3 and J is TRBJ2-5; TRBD1 might be the D (5 bases). TRBV5-3 is placed among ORFs of uncertain function. This CDR3 region has 15 residues. The CDR3 protein is CASSFSPQGGETQYF. The CDR3 coding sequence is TGTGCCAGCAGCTTTAGTCCTCAGGGTGGTGAGACCCAGTACTTC.

This rearrangement joins TRBV6-1 to TRBJ2-7; no reliable D call. Trimming stripped 4 bases from V and 7 bases from J, with 20 bases between. Germline V lookup: CDR1 MNHNS, CDR2 SASEGT. This CDR3 comprises 15 residues. In DNA form, the CDR3 reads TGTGCCAGCAGTGTTGGCAGGTGGACCGCCACGGAGCAGTACTTC. Amino acids: CASSVGRWTATEQYF.

V and J are TRBV28 and TRBJ2-3; the match to TRBD2 covers 7 bases. J lost 4 bases, V lost 4 bases, and 5 bases had no gene match. CDR1 and CDR2 from the germline V gene are MDHEN and SYDVKM. This CDR3 is 14 amino acids long. In DNA, the CDR3 is TGTGCCAGCAGTTGGGAGGGAGGGTCAGATACGCAGTATTTT. Encoded protein: CASSWEGGSDTQYF.

The chain has TRBV28 and TRBJ2-3; D is possibly TRBD1 or TRBD2 (6 bases each). The germline CDR1 and CDR2 sequences are MDHEN and SYDVKM. The germline V and J ends were trimmed by 4 bases and 2 bases, with 19 bases remaining between them. The CDR3 totals 17 residues. The CDR3 loop is CASSYSLRGLFTDTQYF. The CDR3 DNA is TGTGCCAGCAGTTACAGCTTACGGGGGCTGTTCACAGATACGCAGTATTTT.